Sequencing of this T cell receptor (beta chain) was carried out in a study of blood T cell repertoires in COVID-19. The overall study: Italy, Spain and the United States were the sources of the convalescent and acute COVID-19 samples. Sample material is recorded as cDNA or gDNA derived from T cells, B-cell-depleted T cells, or PBMCs.

As originally analysed: Using reference gene primer amplification, nucleated cell counts were estimated. Sequencing was performed with immunoSEQ multiplex PCR; in TCRdb, only in-frame clones are kept and a portion is missing. V, J and clone size derive from that table, while D and trimming were established from the DNA sequence. The sample consists of 400,000 to 550,000 clones, 75% to 90% of them appearing once. V dropped 3 bases and J dropped 8; count of bases not matched to a gene: 15. The CDR3 has 18 residues. Looked up from germline, CDR1 is MGHRA and CDR2 is YSYEKL. V is TRBV4-1 and J is TRBJ2-1; 11 bases agree with TRBD1. The TCR comes from a woman aged 30 to 39 with acute or convalescent COVID-19. The sequenced material came from peripheral blood. This CDR3 is CASSQGDRGFTLTDEQFF. Here the CDR3 DNA reads TGCGCCAGCAGCCAGGGGGACAGGGGGTTTACACTAACGGATGAGCAGTTCTTC.